The next 9 T cell receptor beta chains were all read from a single sample in a study of cytomegalovirus exposure and HLA in healthy donors. The study ran its PCR with 60 Vbeta and 13 Jbeta primers. Method: immunoSEQ multiplex PCR; TCRdb's copy keeps in-frame clones and lacks some. The profile shows just under 95,000 clones, over 65% of them singletons. Sequencing was carried out using PBMCs. These receptors all come from a human donor in good health.

This clone was seen a single time. The chain joins TRBV29-1 to TRBJ2-5; 12 positions match TRBD2. The closer fit of TRBJ2-7 to the DNA end suggests the J call may be wrong. Germline V gene lookup returns CDR1 SQVTM and CDR2 ANQGSEA. The CDR3 spans 16 residues. CDR3 sequence reads: CSVESPSGRASHEQYF. The CDR3 region has the DNA TGCAGCGTTGAATCGCCTAGCGGGAGGGCCTCACACGAGCAGTACTTC.

The V call is TRBV4-1, the J call TRBJ1-2, with TRBD1 matching over 10 bases. The V segment lost 4 bases and the J segment 6 bases; nucleotides outside the gene matches: 11. The CDR3 length is 16 residues. Germline values: CDR1 MGHRA, CDR2 YSYEKL. The CDR3 nucleotides read TGCGCCAGCAGCCTTCCGGGACAGGGGATTTGGAATGGCTACACCTTC. Residues: CASSLPGQGIWNGYTF.

This clone has a handful of counts. The chain links TRBV7-9 to TRBJ1-1, with 7 bases aligning to TRBD1. Germline CDR1 and CDR2: SEHNR and FQNEAQ (reference sequence). The CDR3 contains 15 residues. With V trimmed by 2 bases and J by 4 bases, 7 bases remained unmatched. In DNA form, the CDR3 reads TGTGCCAGCAGCTTAAGGGTAGGGGGCGGCACTGAAGCTTTCTTT. Protein sequence: CASSLRVGGGTEAFF.

The rearrangement links TRBV27 to TRBJ2-5, with D possibly matching TRBD1 (5 bases). V was trimmed by 3 bases and J by 1 base, leaving 18 bases between them. The germline gives CDR1 MNHEY, CDR2 SMNVEV (reference sequence). The CDR3 has 17 residues. CDR3 coding DNA: TGTGCCAGCAGTTTCTTCTCCCCCCAGGGCTTCCAAGAGACCCAGTACTTC. Translated, it gives CASSFFSPQGFQETQYF.

V gene TRBV11-2 combines with J gene TRBJ2-5; TRBD2 might be the D (6 bases). This CDR3 comprises 13 residues. With 5 bases removed from V and 11 bases from J, the gap between germline ends came to 18 bases. Germline CDR1 SGHAT, CDR2 FQNNGV. CDR3 in amino acids: CASSLSPSREQYF. CDR3 nucleotide sequence: TGTGCCAGCAGCCTTTCGCCCTCCCGGGAGCAGTACTTC.

This rearrangement joins TRBV18 to TRBJ2-4, with TRBD2 identical over 7 bases. The CDR3 spans 14 residues. Germline V CDR1 and CDR2: KGHSH, LQKENI. With 5 bases clipped from V and 3 bases from J, the junction kept 4 bases outside the gene matches. The DNA for the CDR3 is TGTGCCAGCTCATCCCCGGGAGGCAAAAACATTCAGTACTTC. Its translation: CASSSPGGKNIQYF.

This sequence joins TRBV7-2 and TRBJ1-4; D gene unclear. This CDR3 region has 15 residues. Trimming left V 5 bases short and J 12 bases short, with 22 bases between. The V gene's germline CDR1 is SGHTA and CDR2 FQGNSA. Written as DNA, the CDR3 is TGTGCCAGCAGCAACCGGGAATTTCGCTCGAACCAACTGTTTTTT. Translation gives CASSNREFRSNQLFF.

The chain combines TRBV5-4 with TRBJ2-2, with D possibly TRBD2 on 6 matching bases. V was shortened by 0 bases and J by 7 bases, with 16 bases between the two germline ends. There are 16 residues in the CDR3. Germline loops: CDR1 SGHNT, CDR2 YYREEE (reference sequence). The CDR3 is CASSLGGSASDGELFF. Here the CDR3 DNA reads TGTGCCAGCAGCTTGGGAGGGTCGGCTAGCGACGGGGAGCTGTTTTTT.

This sequence joins TRBV9 and TRBJ1-6; D remains unclear. Trimming pared 0 bases from V and 6 bases from J, leaving 4 bases between. Germline-derived CDR1 and CDR2 are SGDLS and YYNGEE. The CDR3 length is 13 residues. CDR3 region: CASSVGANSPLHF. The DNA for the CDR3 is TGTGCCAGCAGCGTAGGGGCTAATTCACCCCTCCACTTT.